This T cell receptor (beta chain) was retrieved from a study of blood T cell repertoires in COVID-19. Generated by immunoSEQ multiplex PCR, the TCRdb table keeps only in-frame clones and is missing some. The sample lists about 220,000 clones, approximately 86% occurring once. Unmatched junction bases numbered 6, after V lost 6 bases and J lost 7 bases. The CDR3 extends over 14 amino acids. The germline gives CDR1 SNHLY, CDR2 FYNNEI. Input material: peripheral blood. The receptor was isolated from a woman aged 30 to 39 who had recovered from COVID-19. The V and J genes are TRBV2 and TRBJ1-1, with TRBD1 matching over 12 bases. CDR3 in amino acids: CASRPGQGANEAFF. Written as DNA, the CDR3 is TGTGCCAGCAGGCCGGGACAGGGGGCAAATGAAGCTTTCTTT.